This is a list of T cell receptor beta chains from one sample in a study of OX40 agonist ivuxolimab in advanced cancers. The table came from immunoSEQ multiplex PCR; TCRdb's copy has only in-frame clones and leaves some out. The table lists about 58,000 clones, about 82% of them singletons. Sequencing used CD4+ or CD8+ T cells sorted from blood, obtained in a trial of the OX40 agonist ivuxolimab. These receptors were obtained from an adult with an advanced solid tumor such as melanoma, head and neck, liver or kidney cancer. Both conserved end residues are part of each CDR3. The D gene is left open where the match is weak. The size of a clone is reported for some rows only, either as once, few or many, or as a class for expanded clones.

>TRBV10-2|TRBJ1-1|NA|16|once
CASSNLWGGSDTEAFF
TGCGCCAGCAGTAACCTCTGGGGGGGGTCGGACACTGAAGCTTTCTTT
>TRBV2|TRBJ2-7|TRBD1|12|NA
CASDRGSYEQYF
TGTGCCAGCGACAGGGGCTCCTACGAGCAGTACTTC
>TRBV6-5|TRBJ1-2|NA|14|NA
CASSPGWREGADTF
TGTGCCAGCAGTCCCGGGTGGAGGGAAGGGGCGGACACCTTC
>TRBV18|TRBJ2-1|TRBD2|16|NA
CASSPWTSGGYNEQFF
TGTGCCAGCTCTCCCTGGACTAGCGGGGGTTACAATGAGCAGTTCTTC
>TRBV5-1|TRBJ1-5|NA|16|NA
CASSVQGPFSNQPQHF
TGCGCCAGCAGCGTACAGGGCCCCTTTAGCAATCAGCCCCAGCATTTT
>TRBV21-1|TRBJ1-3|NA|19|NA
CASSKRRPGTGTSGNTIYF
TGTGCCAGCAGCAAAAGGCGCCCGGGGACAGGCACGAGTGGAAACACCATATATTTT
>TRBV18|TRBJ2-5|TRBD1|13|NA
CASSLQGGETQYF
TGTGCCAGCTCACTACAGGGGGGAGAGACCCAGTACTTC
>TRBV21-1|TRBJ1-2|NA|13|NA
CASTPGTLYGYTF
TGTGCCAGCACCCCAGGGACTCTATATGGCTACACCTTC
>TRBV6-4|TRBJ1-6|NA|15|NA
CASSDSGRVNSPLHF
TGTGCCAGCAGTGACTCGGGCAGGGTGAATTCACCCCTCCACTTT
>TRBV6-5|TRBJ1-5|NA|16|NA
CASSYSREFSNQPQHF
TGTGCCAGCAGTTACTCGAGGGAATTTAGCAATCAGCCCCAGCATTTT
>TRBV30|TRBJ1-5|NA|13|NA
CAWATGTGQPQHF
TGTGCCTGGGCTACAGGGACGGGGCAGCCCCAGCATTTT
>TRBV6-5|TRBJ1-1|NA|14|NA
CASSYFSGNTEAFF
TGTGCCAGCAGTTATTTCTCGGGAAACACTGAAGCTTTCTTT
>TRBV21-1|TRBJ2-3|NA|18|once
CASSKRVAGGPRTDTQYF
TGTGCCAGCAGCAAAAGGGTAGCGGGGGGGCCCCGTACAGATACGCAGTATTTT
>TRBV7-3|TRBJ2-2|NA|15|NA
CASSFSGTNTGELFF
TGTGCCAGCAGCTTCTCGGGAACGAACACCGGGGAGCTGTTTTTT
>TRBV6-1|TRBJ1-1|TRBD1|15|NA
CASNDRDRVGTEAFF
TGTGCCAGCAATGACCGGGACAGGGTGGGCACTGAAGCTTTCTTT
>TRBV5-1|TRBJ2-1|TRBD2|15|once
CASSLPAGRVDEQFF
TGCGCCAGCAGCTTGCCAGCGGGGAGGGTCGATGAGCAGTTCTTC
>TRBV30|TRBJ1-2|NA|15|NA
CAWNRPGTPGYGYTF
TGTGCCTGGAACAGGCCCGGGACCCCCGGGTATGGCTACACCTTC
>TRBV19|TRBJ2-3|TRBD2|15|NA
CASSRRGGSIDTQYF
TGTGCCAGTAGTAGGCGGGGGGGCTCGATAGATACGCAGTATTTT
>TRBV7-2|TRBJ2-2|TRBD1|16|once
CASSLLGTVSTGELFF
TGTGCCAGCAGCTTACTCGGGACAGTGAGCACCGGGGAGCTGTTTTTT
>TRBV6-6|TRBJ1-2|NA|12|once
CASSLTEYGYTF
TGTGCCAGCAGCCTAACTGAATATGGCTACACCTTC
>TRBV11-2|TRBJ2-5|TRBD2|17|NA
CASSSSVRLAGEETQYF
TGTGCCAGCAGCTCCTCCGTCCGACTAGCGGGGGAAGAGACCCAGTACTTC
>TRBV19|TRBJ2-5|NA|12|NA
CASTDWQETQYF
TGTGCCAGTACGGACTGGCAAGAGACCCAGTACTTC
>TRBV4-2|TRBJ1-2|NA|15|NA
CASSQGGGGNYGYTF
TGTGCCAGCAGCCAAGGGGGAGGGGGGAACTATGGCTACACCTTC
>TRBV9|TRBJ1-5|NA|14|NA
CASSHWPEEQPQHF
TGTGCCAGCAGCCACTGGCCAGAGGAACAGCCCCAGCATTTT
>TRBV6-6|TRBJ2-1|NA|15|NA
CASSYSGVAYNEQFF
TGTGCCAGCAGTTACTCGGGAGTCGCATACAATGAGCAGTTCTTC
>TRBV6-8|TRBJ2-1|TRBD1|16|NA
CASTLIRTGWRNEQFF
TGTGCCAGCACCCTCATCCGGACAGGGTGGCGCAATGAGCAGTTCTTC
>TRBV18|TRBJ1-2|NA|16|NA
CASSPPGKEGLYGYTF
TGTGCCAGCTCACCACCGGGGAAAGAGGGTCTCTATGGCTACACCTTC